The 12 T cell receptor beta chains given below trace back to one sample, sequenced in a study of blood T cell repertoires in COVID-19. The protocol was immunoSEQ multiplex PCR, while the TCRdb copy is restricted to in-frame clones and leaves out a portion. The sample shows around 280,000 clones, nearly 90% of them seen only once. Sequenced: PBMCs or T cells enriched from blood (not recorded which). These receptors were taken from a woman aged 18-30 years with acute COVID-19.

This clone was seen just once. The rearrangement uses TRBV6-4 and TRBJ2-2; 7 bases map to TRBD2. The V gene's germline CDR1 is MRHNA and CDR2 SNTAGT. The CDR3 has 15 amino acids. V was clipped by 2 bases and J by 6 bases; unmatched bases: 6. For the CDR3, the DNA is TGTGCCAGCAGTGACGGACTAGGGTCCCCCGGGGAGCTGTTTTTT. Its protein is CASSDGLGSPGELFF.

The V and J genes are TRBV5-1 and TRBJ2-7; TRBD2 agrees at 11 bases. Per germline, CDR1 SGHRS and CDR2 YFSETQ. V shed 0 bases, J shed 3 bases, and the junction held 2 bases outside the gene matches. This CDR3 is 15 amino acids long. CDR3 amino acids: CASSLGTSGYYEQYF. In nucleotides, the CDR3 is TGCGCCAGCAGCTTGGGGACTAGCGGGTACTACGAGCAGTACTTC.

The chain recombines TRBV11-3 with TRBJ2-2; a possible D gene is TRBD1 (5 bases). Germline V gene data show CDR1 as SGHNT and CDR2 as YENEEA. CDR3 length: 15 amino acids. V lost 6 bases to trimming and J lost 3 bases, with 14 bases between them. Written as DNA, the CDR3 is TGTGCCAGCAGTCAAGACAGCTTATACACCGGGGAGCTGTTTTTT. This translates into CASSQDSLYTGELFF.

The chain combines TRBV4-1 with TRBJ2-7, with TRBD1 identical over 8 bases. The trim removed 5 bases at V and 1 base at J, leaving 4 bases unmatched. The CDR3 contains 14 residues. The germline gives CDR1 MGHRA, CDR2 YSYEKL. The CDR3 DNA follows: TGCGCCAGCAGCTCCGGACAGGGATCCTACGAGCAGTACTTC. It yields the protein CASSSGQGSYEQYF.

This chain joins TRBV3-1 (or the pseudogene TRBV3-2) and TRBJ1-3; D might be TRBD1 (5 bases). The length of the CDR3 is 15 residues. Germline V gives CDR1 LGHDT, CDR2 YNNKEL (reference sequence). Trimming cost V 1 base and J 2 bases, with 9 bases left between them. The CDR3 loop is CASSQGPGPGNTIYF. Here the CDR3 DNA reads TGTGCCAGCAGCCAAGGCCCAGGGCCTGGAAACACCATATATTTT.

This rearrangement joins TRBV5-5 to TRBJ2-5; D might be TRBD2 (6 bases). CDR1 and CDR2 from the germline V gene are SGHKS and YYEKEE (reference sequence). V dropped 0 bases and J dropped 2 bases, with 8 bases sitting between them. CDR3 length: 14 amino acids. CDR3 in amino acids: CASSLDGGQETQYF. CDR3 DNA sequence: TGTGCCAGCAGCTTGGATGGAGGGCAAGAGACCCAGTACTTC. Full variable domain (remainder filled in from reference TRBV5-5 and TRBJ2-5): DAGVTQSPTHLIKTRGQQVTLRCSPISGHKSVSWYQQVLGQGPQFIFQYYEKEERGRGNFPDRFSARQFPNYSSELNVNALLLGDSALYLCASSLDGGQETQYFGPGTRLLVL.

The chain uses TRBV2 and TRBJ1-1, with D possibly matching TRBD1 (5 bases). Trimming left V 8 bases short and J 3 bases short, with 19 bases between. The CDR3 extends over 15 amino acids. The germline V gene encodes CDR1 SNHLY and CDR2 FYNNEI. The CDR3: CASQHRQGGDTEAFF. CDR3 nucleotides: TGTGCCAGCCAGCACCGTCAGGGAGGGGACACTGAAGCTTTCTTT.

The chain employs TRBV4-2 and TRBJ2-7, with D possibly TRBD2 on 5 matching bases. Per germline, CDR1 LGHNA and CDR2 YNFKEQ. V lost 5 bases and J 5 bases, leaving 19 bases between the germline ends. This CDR3 has 15 amino acids. CDR3 region: CASSKRLLGSDEQYF. DNA of the CDR3: TGTGCCAGCAGCAAAAGGCTGCTCGGTAGCGACGAGCAGTACTTC.

The chain is built from TRBV19 and TRBJ1-3; a weak D match, TRBD1 (5 bases). Germline V lookup: CDR1 LNHDA, CDR2 SQIVND (reference sequence). The V end was cut by 6 bases, the J end by 2 bases, with 11 bases between. The CDR3 consists of 14 residues. CDR3 residues: CASRLGGAGNTIYF. The CDR3 coding sequence is TGTGCCAGTAGGCTCGGGGGAGCTGGAAACACCATATATTTT.

The rearrangement links TRBV19 to TRBJ2-3; D possibly corresponds to TRBD1 (6 bases). The CDR3 consists of 15 residues. Germline-derived CDR1 and CDR2 are LNHDA and SQIVND (reference sequence). V was pared by 4 bases and J by 2 bases, with 13 bases between. This CDR3 reads CASSNRVGATDTQYF. The CDR3, as DNA: TGTGCCAGTAGTAACAGGGTAGGGGCCACAGATACGCAGTATTTT. Full variable domain (remainder filled in from reference TRBV19 and TRBJ2-3): DGGITQSPKYLFRKEGQNVTLSCEQNLNHDAMYWYRQDPGQGLRLIYYSQIVNDFQKGDIAEGYSVSREKKESFPLTVTSAQKNPTAFYLCASSNRVGATDTQYFGPGTRLTVL.

The chain combines TRBV20-1 with TRBJ1-2, with 7 bases aligning to TRBD1. The V segment lost 6 bases and the J segment 6 bases; nucleotides outside the gene matches: 4. The CDR3 consists of 11 residues. The germline gives CDR1 DFQATT, CDR2 SNEGSKA (reference sequence). CDR3 bases: TGCAGTGCGACAGGGTTTAATGGCTACACCTTC. It yields the protein CSATGFNGYTF.

In DNA form, the CDR3 reads TGTGCCAGCAGTTTACCGGGACACCCCACCGGGGAGCTGTTTTTT. It yields the protein CASSLPGHPTGELFF. V gene TRBV28 combines with J gene TRBJ2-2, with D possibly matching TRBD1 (6 bases). The CDR3 extends over 15 amino acids. Germline V gene sequence: CDR1 MDHEN, CDR2 SYDVKM. The V and J ends lost 2 bases and 4 bases respectively, with 11 bases between them.